The rows below give T cell receptor beta chains drawn from one sample of a study of shared clonotypes between healthy human individuals. Generated by immunoSEQ multiplex PCR, the TCRdb table keeps only in-frame clones and is missing some. The sample consists of almost 700,000 clones, 92% of them appearing once. The material sequenced was naive CD8+ T cells sorted from blood. Receptors were obtained from a man aged 25-45 years in good health. CDR3s include the opening cysteine and the closing phenylalanine or tryptophan. The D gene is left open where the match is weak. Rows may omit the clone size; those that give it use once, few, many or a size class.

size | D | J | V | CDR3 | DNA
NA | TRBD2 | TRBJ2-2 | TRBV6-6 | CASREGANTGELFF | TGTGCCAGCCGGGAGGGGGCGAACACCGGGGAGCTGTTTTTT
NA | NA | TRBJ1-1 | TRBV4-2 | CASSQERLSMNTEAFF | TGTGCCAGCAGCCAAGAAAGGCTGAGCATGAACACTGAAGCTTTCTTT
NA | TRBD2 | TRBJ2-3 | TRBV9 | CASSASSGRGDTQYF | TGTGCCAGCAGCGCGTCTAGCGGGAGAGGAGATACGCAGTATTTT
NA | NA | TRBJ1-1 | TRBV19 | CASTLTGALEAFF | TGTGCCAGTACCCTGACAGGAGCCCTAGAAGCTTTCTTT
NA | NA | TRBJ2-3 | TRBV7-2 | CASGGATSSTDTQYF | TGTGCCAGCGGCGGGGCTACATCTAGCACAGATACGCAGTATTTT
once | NA | TRBJ2-1 | TRBV7-6 | CASSLQGHFGGEQFF | TGTGCCAGCAGCTTACAAGGACATTTCGGCGGTGAGCAGTTCTTC
NA | TRBD2 | TRBJ2-5 | TRBV7-9 | CASSPRLAGIGQETQYF | TGTGCCAGCAGCCCCAGGTTAGCGGGAATCGGCCAAGAGACCCAGTACTTC
NA | TRBD1 | TRBJ1-1 | TRBV27 | CASSSLLTGPGTEAFF | TGTGCCAGCAGTTCCCTACTGACAGGGCCAGGCACTGAAGCTTTCTTT
NA | NA | TRBJ2-3 | TRBV7-9 | CASSTDTQYF | TGTGCCAGTAGCACAGATACGCAGTATTTT
NA | NA | TRBJ2-5 | TRBV11-2 | CASSRGLQAPLVTQYF | TGTGCCAGCAGCCGCGGCTTACAGGCCCCCCTCGTGACCCAGTACTTC
NA | NA | TRBJ2-7 | TRBV19 | CASSAGNEQYF | TGTGCCAGCTCTGCGGGCAACGAGCAGTACTTC
once | NA | TRBJ2-1 | TRBV7-9 | CASSYLAPPYNEQFF | TGTGCCAGCAGCTATCTAGCTCCCCCCTACAATGAGCAGTTCTTC
NA | NA | TRBJ1-2 | TRBV7-9 | CASSPPEGREYIYTF | TGTGCCAGCAGCCCCCCGGAGGGCAGGGAGTACATCTACACCTTC
NA | NA | TRBJ2-3 | TRBV7-3 | CASSLKATDTDTQYF | TGTGCCAGCAGCTTAAAAGCGACAGACACAGATACGCAGTATTTT
NA | TRBD2 | TRBJ2-1 | TRBV27 | CASSSPGRSGKYNEQFF | TGTGCCAGCAGCTCACCCGGACGTAGCGGGAAGTACAATGAGCAGTTCTTC
few | TRBD1 | TRBJ1-2 | TRBV4-1 | CASSQTPGQSYGYTF | TGCGCCAGCAGCCAGACACCGGGACAGTCCTATGGCTACACCTTC
NA | TRBD1 | TRBJ2-5 | TRBV15 | CATSTGTGEWETQYF | TGTGCCACCAGCACAGGGACAGGGGAGTGGGAGACCCAGTACTTC
NA | NA | TRBJ2-3 | TRBV27 | CASSPGLLDTQYF | TGTGCCAGCAGTCCAGGGTTACTCGATACGCAGTATTTT
NA | NA | TRBJ2-4 | TRBV11-2 | CASSGARDVQYF | TGTGCCAGCAGCGGGGCCCGGGACGTCCAGTACTTC
NA | NA | TRBJ2-6 | TRBV2 | CASWTPGANVLTF | TGTGCCAGCTGGACACCTGGGGCCAACGTCCTGACTTTC
few | TRBD1 | TRBJ2-5 | TRBV7-8 | CASSARDRDKETQYF | TGTGCCAGCAGCGCCAGGGACAGGGACAAGGAGACCCAGTACTTC
NA | TRBD2 | TRBJ2-7 | TRBV10-2 | CATRLSGTVNEQYF | TGCGCCACCCGACTGAGCGGGACGGTTAACGAGCAGTACTTC
NA | NA | TRBJ1-5 | TRBV29-1 | CSVELAVGQPQHF | TGCAGCGTTGAATTAGCGGTCGGTCAGCCCCAGCATTTT
NA | NA | TRBJ1-1 | TRBV7-9 | CASSLAGTEAFF | TGTGCCAGCAGCTTGGCGGGCACTGAAGCTTTCTTT
NA | TRBD2 | TRBJ2-3 | TRBV7-6 | CASSPNAGRSADTQYF | TGTGCCAGCAGCCCCAACGCCGGGAGGTCGGCAGATACGCAGTATTTT
NA | TRBD2 | TRBJ2-7 | TRBV2 | CASSGGGSYEQYF | TGTGCCAGCAGTGGGGGGGGCTCCTACGAGCAGTACTTC
NA | NA | TRBJ2-7 | TRBV29-1 | CSARVDPDYEQYF | TGCAGCGCTCGGGTAGATCCGGACTACGAGCAGTACTTC
NA | TRBD2 | TRBJ2-7 | TRBV5-1 | CASRPGTSGSYEQYF | TGCGCCAGCAGACCGGGGACTAGCGGGAGTTACGAGCAGTACTTC
NA | TRBD2 | TRBJ2-7 | TRBV27 | CASSLYFQAWGGEQYF | TGTGCCAGCAGTTTATATTTTCAAGCCTGGGGGGGCGAGCAGTACTTC
NA | NA | TRBJ2-3 | TRBV2 | CASSEAFVFDKFTDTQYF | TGTGCCAGCAGTGAAGCGTTCGTCTTCGACAAGTTCACAGATACGCAGTATTTT
NA | TRBD2 | TRBJ2-1 | TRBV29-1 | CSVEGVRGGRLAGGSYNEQFF | TGCAGCGTTGAAGGCGTGAGGGGGGGGCGACTAGCGGGAGGTTCCTACAATGAGCAGTTCTTC
NA | NA | TRBJ1-2 | TRBV27 | CASSLLAGSNYGYTF | TGTGCCAGCAGTTTATTAGCAGGTTCTAACTATGGCTACACCTTC
NA | TRBD1 | TRBJ1-5 | TRBV6-5 | CASSRQGGQPQHF | TGTGCCAGCAGTCGACAGGGAGGCCAGCCCCAGCATTTT
NA | TRBD2 | TRBJ2-3 | TRBV6-4 | CASSRGEGMTDTQYF | TGTGCCAGCAGTCGTGGGGAGGGGATGACAGATACGCAGTATTTT
NA | NA | TRBJ2-7 | TRBV11-2 | CASSLARSDLSYEQYF | TGTGCCAGCAGCTTAGCCCGTTCGGACCTTTCCTACGAGCAGTACTTC
NA | TRBD2 | TRBJ2-5 | TRBV7-8 | CASSLASTSGQETQYF | TGTGCCAGCAGCTTAGCCTCGACTAGCGGCCAAGAGACCCAGTACTTC
NA | NA | TRBJ2-3 | TRBV27 | CASTGALDTQYF | TGTGCCAGCACCGGGGCCCTAGATACGCAGTATTTT
once | TRBD1 | TRBJ2-1 | TRBV13 | CASSLTGMGEQFF | TGTGCCAGCAGCTTGACAGGGATGGGTGAGCAGTTCTTC
NA | NA | TRBJ2-1 | TRBV27 | CATRQASHYNEQFF | TGTGCCACCCGACAGGCTTCCCATTACAATGAGCAGTTCTTC
NA | NA | TRBJ1-2 | TRBV7-9 | CASSPPSSYGYTF | TGTGCCAGCAGCCCACCAAGCAGCTATGGCTACACCTTC
NA | NA | TRBJ2-6 | TRBV6-4 | CASSPRAGTFSGANVLTF | TGTGCCAGCAGTCCCCGGGCAGGGACCTTCTCTGGGGCCAACGTCCTGACTTTC
NA | NA | TRBJ2-1 | TRBV4-1 | CASSPLDREDYNEQFF | TGCGCCAGCAGCCCACTAGACAGGGAGGACTACAATGAGCAGTTCTTC
NA | NA | TRBJ1-3 | TRBV12-5 | CASGLRSDTIYF | TGTGCTAGTGGTCTAAGATCGGACACCATATATTTT
NA | NA | TRBJ2-3 | TRBV19 | CASSPGWDTQYF | TGTGCCAGTAGTCCAGGGTGGGATACGCAGTATTTT
NA | TRBD1 | TRBJ1-1 | TRBV6-6 | CASSGQGAHTEAFF | TGTGCCAGCAGCGGACAGGGGGCGCACACTGAAGCTTTCTTT
NA | NA | TRBJ2-3 | TRBV5-6 | CASSALGGTQYF | TGTGCCAGCAGCGCACTCGGGGGAACGCAGTATTTT
NA | NA | TRBJ2-1 | TRBV11-2 | CASSLDWLASGYGDEQFF | TGTGCCAGCAGCTTAGATTGGCTTGCCAGCGGGTACGGCGATGAGCAGTTCTTC
NA | NA | TRBJ2-5 | TRBV10-2 | CASKGPPWETQYF | TGCGCCAGTAAAGGGCCCCCCTGGGAGACCCAGTACTTC
NA | NA | TRBJ1-1 | TRBV5-1 | CASSFSQGAWVEAFF | TGCGCCAGCAGCTTTTCCCAGGGTGCGTGGGTGGAAGCTTTCTTT
once | NA | TRBJ2-7 | TRBV9 | CASSVVGPYEQYF | TGTGCCAGCAGCGTAGTCGGACCCTACGAGCAGTACTTC
NA | NA | TRBJ2-1 | TRBV28 | CASGRAYNEQFF | TGTGCCAGCGGGAGAGCCTACAATGAGCAGTTCTTC
NA | NA | TRBJ2-7 | TRBV7-9 | CASSPHLGADEQYF | TGTGCCAGCAGCCCTCATCTGGGGGCCGACGAGCAGTACTTC
NA | NA | TRBJ1-2 | TRBV27 | CASREGPGYGYTF | TGTGCCAGCAGGGAGGGTCCGGGGTATGGCTACACCTTC